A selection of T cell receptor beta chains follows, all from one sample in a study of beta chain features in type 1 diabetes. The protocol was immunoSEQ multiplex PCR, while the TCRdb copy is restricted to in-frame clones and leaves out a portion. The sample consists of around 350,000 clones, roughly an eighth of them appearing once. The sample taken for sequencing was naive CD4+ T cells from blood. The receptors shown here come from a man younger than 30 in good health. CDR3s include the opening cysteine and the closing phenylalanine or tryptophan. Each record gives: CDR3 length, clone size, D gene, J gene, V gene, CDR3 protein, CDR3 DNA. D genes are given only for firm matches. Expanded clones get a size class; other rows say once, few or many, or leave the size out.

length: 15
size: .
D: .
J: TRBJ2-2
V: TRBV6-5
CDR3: CASRQRGTNTGELFF
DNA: TGTGCCAGCAGGCAGAGGGGGACGAACACCGGGGAGCTGTTTTTT

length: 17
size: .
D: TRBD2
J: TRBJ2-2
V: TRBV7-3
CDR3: CASSPFGLAGETGELFF
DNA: TGTGCCAGCAGCCCCTTCGGACTAGCGGGAGAAACCGGGGAGCTGTTTTTT

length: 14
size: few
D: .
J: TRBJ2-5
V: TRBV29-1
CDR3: CSVEGSGGGETQYF
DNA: TGCAGCGTTGAGGGCTCGGGTGGCGGGGAGACCCAGTACTTC

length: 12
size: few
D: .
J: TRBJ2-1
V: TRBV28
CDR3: CASSWGRNEQFF
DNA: TGTGCCAGCAGTTGGGGCCGTAATGAGCAGTTCTTC

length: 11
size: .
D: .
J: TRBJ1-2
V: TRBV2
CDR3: CASSVEYGYTF
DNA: TGTGCCAGCAGTGTTGAGTATGGCTACACCTTC

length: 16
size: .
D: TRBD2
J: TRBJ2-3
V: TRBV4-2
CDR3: CASSQEASGPPDTQYF
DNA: TGTGCCAGCAGCCAAGAAGCTAGCGGGCCCCCAGATACGCAGTATTTT

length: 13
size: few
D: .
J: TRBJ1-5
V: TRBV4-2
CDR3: CASSSGQYQPQHF
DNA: TGTGCCAGCAGCTCGGGACAATATCAGCCCCAGCATTTT

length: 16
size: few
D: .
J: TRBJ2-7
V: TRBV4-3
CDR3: CASSQQQGNIDYEQYF
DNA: TGCGCCAGCAGCCAGCAACAGGGTAACATCGACTACGAGCAGTACTTC

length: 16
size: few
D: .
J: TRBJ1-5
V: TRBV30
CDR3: CAWREPRGFGNQPQHF
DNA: TGTGCCTGGAGAGAACCGCGGGGCTTTGGCAATCAGCCCCAGCATTTT

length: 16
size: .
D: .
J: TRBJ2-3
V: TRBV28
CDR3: CASSFIGQQYTDTQYF
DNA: TGTGCCAGCAGTTTTATTGGACAGCAGTACACAGATACGCAGTATTTT

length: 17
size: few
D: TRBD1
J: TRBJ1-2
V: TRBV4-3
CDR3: CASSQDGTRTGSYGYTF
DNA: TGCGCCAGCAGCCAAGACGGGACAAGGACAGGGAGTTATGGCTACACCTTC

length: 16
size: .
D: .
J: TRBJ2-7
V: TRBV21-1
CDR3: CASSKVVGTGVSEQYF
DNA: TGTGCCAGCAGCAAAGTAGTCGGGACAGGGGTTAGCGAGCAGTACTTC

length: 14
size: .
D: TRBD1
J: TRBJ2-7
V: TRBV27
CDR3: CASRRGTGGSEQYF
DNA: TGTGCCAGCAGGCGGGGGACAGGGGGCTCTGAACAGTACTTC

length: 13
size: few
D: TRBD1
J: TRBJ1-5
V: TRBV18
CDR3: CASSPGQDQPQHF
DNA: TGTGCCAGCTCACCCGGACAGGATCAGCCCCAGCATTTT

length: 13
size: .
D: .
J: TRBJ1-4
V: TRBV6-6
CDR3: CASSLRPREKLFF
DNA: TGTGCCAGCAGTCTTCGTCCGAGAGAAAAACTGTTTTTT

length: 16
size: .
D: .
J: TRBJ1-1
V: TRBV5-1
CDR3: CASSLISTLDSKGAFF
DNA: TGCGCCAGCAGCTTGATCTCCACCTTAGACAGTAAGGGAGCTTTCTTT

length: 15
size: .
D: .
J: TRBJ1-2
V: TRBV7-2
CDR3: CASSLSGHNNYGYTF
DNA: TGTGCCAGCAGCTTATCAGGACATAATAACTATGGCTACACCTTC

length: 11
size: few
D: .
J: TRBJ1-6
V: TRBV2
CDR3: CASSRLRPLHF
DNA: TGTGCCAGCAGCCGCCTTCGGCCCCTCCACTTT

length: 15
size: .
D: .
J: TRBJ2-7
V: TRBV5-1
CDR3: CASSLGGSGSYEQYF
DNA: TGCGCCAGCAGCTTGGGGGGTAGCGGCTCCTACGAGCAGTACTTC

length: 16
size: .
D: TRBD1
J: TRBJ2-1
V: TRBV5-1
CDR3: CASSSTTGSSYNEQFF
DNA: TGCGCCAGCAGCTCCACGACAGGGAGCTCCTACAATGAGCAGTTCTTC

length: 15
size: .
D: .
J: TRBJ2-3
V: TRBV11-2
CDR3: CASSLASSSTDTQYF
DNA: TGTGCCAGCAGCTTAGCCTCTTCTAGCACAGATACGCAGTATTTT

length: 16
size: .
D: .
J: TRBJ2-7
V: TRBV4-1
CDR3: CASSQEGLRGSYEQYF
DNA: TGCGCCAGCAGCCAGGAAGGGCTTCGGGGGAGCTACGAGCAGTACTTC

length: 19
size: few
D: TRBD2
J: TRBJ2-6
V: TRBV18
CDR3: CASSPPGRGLNSGANVLTF
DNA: TGTGCCAGCTCACCACCGGGGAGGGGCCTCAACTCTGGGGCCAACGTCCTGACTTTC

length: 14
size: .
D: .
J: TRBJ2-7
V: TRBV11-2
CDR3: CASSLVSVVYEQYF
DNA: TGTGCCAGCAGCTTAGTGTCAGTTGTCTACGAGCAGTACTTC

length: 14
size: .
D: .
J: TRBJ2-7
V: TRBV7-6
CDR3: CASSLVLQGSEQYF
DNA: TGTGCCAGCAGCTTAGTTCTACAGGGTAGCGAGCAGTACTTC

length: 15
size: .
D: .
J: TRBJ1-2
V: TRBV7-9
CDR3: CASSLVSGGNYGYTF
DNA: TGTGCCAGCAGCTTAGTTTCTGGGGGCAACTATGGCTACACCTTC

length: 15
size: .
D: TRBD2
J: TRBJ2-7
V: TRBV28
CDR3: CASRHSGGRVYEQYF
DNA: TGTGCCAGCAGACATAGCGGGGGTCGTGTTTACGAGCAGTACTTC

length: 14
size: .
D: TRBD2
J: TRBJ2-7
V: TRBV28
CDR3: CASSYRGGRWEQYF
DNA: TGTGCCAGCAGTTACCGGGGGGGGCGGTGGGAGCAGTACTTC

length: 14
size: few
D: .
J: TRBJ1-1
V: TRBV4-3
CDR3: CASSPNQGNTEAFF
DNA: TGCGCCAGCAGCCCCAATCAGGGCAACACTGAAGCTTTCTTT

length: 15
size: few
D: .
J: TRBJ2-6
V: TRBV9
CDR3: CASSVRGSGANVLTF
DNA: TGTGCCAGCAGCGTGCGTGGCTCTGGGGCCAACGTCCTGACTTTC

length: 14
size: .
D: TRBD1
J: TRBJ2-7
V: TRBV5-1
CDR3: CASCDRESTYEQYF
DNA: TGCGCCAGCTGTGACAGGGAAAGCACCTACGAGCAGTACTTC

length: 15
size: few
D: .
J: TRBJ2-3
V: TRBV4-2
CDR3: CASRPNRGSEDTQYF
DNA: TGTGCCAGCAGGCCCAATCGGGGGTCCGAAGATACGCAGTATTTT

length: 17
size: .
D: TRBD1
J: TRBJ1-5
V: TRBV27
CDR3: CASSLTRQGHLNQPQHF
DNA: TGTGCCAGCAGTCTCACTCGACAGGGGCACTTAAATCAGCCCCAGCATTTT

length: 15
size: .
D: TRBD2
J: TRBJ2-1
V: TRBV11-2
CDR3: CASSLVGTSAHEQFF
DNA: TGTGCCAGCAGCTTAGTGGGGACTAGTGCCCATGAGCAGTTCTTC

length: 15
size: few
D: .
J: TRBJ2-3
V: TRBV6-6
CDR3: CASSYSMRGPDTQYF
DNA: TGTGCCAGCAGTTACTCGATGCGGGGGCCAGATACGCAGTATTTT

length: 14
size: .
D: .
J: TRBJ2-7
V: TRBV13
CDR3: CASSLPSRRYEQYF
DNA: TGTGCCAGCAGCTTACCTAGTAGGAGATACGAGCAGTACTTC

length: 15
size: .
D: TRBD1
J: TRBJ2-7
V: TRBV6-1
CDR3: CASRPRTGPRGEQYF
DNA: TGTGCCAGCAGGCCAAGGACAGGGCCCCGGGGCGAGCAGTACTTC

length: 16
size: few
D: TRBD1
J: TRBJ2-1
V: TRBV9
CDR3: CASSQTGGPSYNEQFF
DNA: TGTGCCAGCAGCCAGACAGGGGGCCCCTCCTACAATGAGCAGTTCTTC

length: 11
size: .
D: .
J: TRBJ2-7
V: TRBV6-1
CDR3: CASSVGLEQYF
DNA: TGTGCCAGCAGTGTGGGGCTCGAGCAGTACTTC

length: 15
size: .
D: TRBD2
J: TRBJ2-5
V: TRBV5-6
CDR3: CASSPTAGGQETQYF
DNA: TGTGCCAGCAGCCCGACGGCGGGGGGCCAAGAGACCCAGTACTTC

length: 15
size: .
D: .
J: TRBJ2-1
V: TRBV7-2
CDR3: CASSLGAGDYNEQFF
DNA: TGTGCCAGCAGCTTAGGGGCAGGGGACTACAATGAGCAGTTCTTC

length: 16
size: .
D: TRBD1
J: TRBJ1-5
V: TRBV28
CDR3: CASSRMGQGGNQPQHF
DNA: TGTGCCAGCAGTCGGATGGGACAGGGTGGCAATCAGCCCCAGCATTTT

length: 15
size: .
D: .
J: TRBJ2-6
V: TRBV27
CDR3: CASSGLGPGANVLTF
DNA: TGTGCCAGCAGTGGACTTGGGCCAGGGGCCAACGTCCTGACTTTC

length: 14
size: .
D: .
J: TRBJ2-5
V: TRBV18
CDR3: CASSPPQTQETQYF
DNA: TGTGCCAGCTCACCACCCCAGACACAAGAGACCCAGTACTTC